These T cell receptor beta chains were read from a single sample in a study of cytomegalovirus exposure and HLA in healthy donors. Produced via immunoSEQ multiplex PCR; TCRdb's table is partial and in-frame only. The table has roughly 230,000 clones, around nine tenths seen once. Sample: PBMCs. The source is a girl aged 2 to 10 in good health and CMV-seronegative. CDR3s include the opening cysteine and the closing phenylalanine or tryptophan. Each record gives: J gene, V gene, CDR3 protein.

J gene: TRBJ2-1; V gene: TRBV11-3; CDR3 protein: CASSLTSSDYNEQFF
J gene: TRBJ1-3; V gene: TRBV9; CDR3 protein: CASSARGGRIGNTIYF
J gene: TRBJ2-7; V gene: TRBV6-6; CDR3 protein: CASSALAGGQYEQYF
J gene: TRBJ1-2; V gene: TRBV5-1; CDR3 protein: CASSRDSNYGYTF
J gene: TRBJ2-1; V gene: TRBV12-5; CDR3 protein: CASGLVLPGATYNEQFF
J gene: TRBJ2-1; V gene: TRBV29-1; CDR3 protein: CSVVRVAGGQYNEQFF
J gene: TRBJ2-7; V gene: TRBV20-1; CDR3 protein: CERGSSYEQYF
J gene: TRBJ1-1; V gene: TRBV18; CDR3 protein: CASSAQGLTTEAFF
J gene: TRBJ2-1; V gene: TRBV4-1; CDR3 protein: CASSQDSGGSGEQFF
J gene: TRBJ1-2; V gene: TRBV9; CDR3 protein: CASSALTGDSYGYTF
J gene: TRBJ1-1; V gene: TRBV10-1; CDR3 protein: CASSEGGGDTEAFF
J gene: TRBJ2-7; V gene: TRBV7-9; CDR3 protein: CASSVDAGFGWYEQYF
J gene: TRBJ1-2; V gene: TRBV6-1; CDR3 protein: CASSEALYRTGGGYTF
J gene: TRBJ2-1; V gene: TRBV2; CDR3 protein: CASTTYSYNEQFF
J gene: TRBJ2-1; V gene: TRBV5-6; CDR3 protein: CASSLFQGANGEQFF
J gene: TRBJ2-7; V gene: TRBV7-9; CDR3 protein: CASSLGSYEQYF
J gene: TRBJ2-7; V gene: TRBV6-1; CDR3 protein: CASSELDIYEQYF
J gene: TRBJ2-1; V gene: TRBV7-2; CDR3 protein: CASTMTSIALVVNEQFF
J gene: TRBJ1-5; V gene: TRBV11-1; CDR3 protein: CASSYDGNQPQHF
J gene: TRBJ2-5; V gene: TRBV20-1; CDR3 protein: CSASRGTQYF
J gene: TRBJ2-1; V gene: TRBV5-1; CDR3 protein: CASSYEGGEQFF
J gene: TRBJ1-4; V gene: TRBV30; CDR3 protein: CAWSVQGAEKLFF
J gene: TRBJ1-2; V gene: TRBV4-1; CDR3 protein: CASSQDEGDRIYGYTF
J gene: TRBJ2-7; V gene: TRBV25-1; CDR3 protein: CASSAGGAPYEQYF
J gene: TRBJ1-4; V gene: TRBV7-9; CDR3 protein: CASSLLRTTPSNEKLFF
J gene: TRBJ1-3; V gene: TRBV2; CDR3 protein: CASSEGQGKGNTIYF
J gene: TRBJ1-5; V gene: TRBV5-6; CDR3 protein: CASSFLGGQPQHF
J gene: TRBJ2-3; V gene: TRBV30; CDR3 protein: CAWNQGRKDTQYF
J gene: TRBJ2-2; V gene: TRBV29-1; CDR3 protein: CSGTGVTGELFF
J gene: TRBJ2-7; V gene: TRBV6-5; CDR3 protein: CASSHSGTGDHEQYF
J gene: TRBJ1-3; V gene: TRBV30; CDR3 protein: CAWSGQGASGNTIYF
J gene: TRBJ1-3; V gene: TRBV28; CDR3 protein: CASRGLGNTIYF
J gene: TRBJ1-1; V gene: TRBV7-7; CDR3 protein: CASSQDRNTEAFF
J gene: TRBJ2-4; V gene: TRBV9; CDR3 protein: CASSATGINIQYF
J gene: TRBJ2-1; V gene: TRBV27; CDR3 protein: CASSKIAVSPYNEQFF
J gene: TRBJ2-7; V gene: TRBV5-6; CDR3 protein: CASSLVQTLENEQYF
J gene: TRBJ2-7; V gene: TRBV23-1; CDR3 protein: CASSPPLYRDRSYEQYF
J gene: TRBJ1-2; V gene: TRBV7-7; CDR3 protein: CASSSQPTKVREHGYTF
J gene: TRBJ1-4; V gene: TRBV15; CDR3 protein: CATSRGQGGGKRLFF
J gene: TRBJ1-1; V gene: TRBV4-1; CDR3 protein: CARERARGNTEAFF
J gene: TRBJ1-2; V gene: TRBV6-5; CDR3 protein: CASSYQGAHSGYTF
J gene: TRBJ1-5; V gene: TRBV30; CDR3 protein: CACGQGEVGSNQPQHF
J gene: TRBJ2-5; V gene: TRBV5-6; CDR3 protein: CASSFKRNQETQYF
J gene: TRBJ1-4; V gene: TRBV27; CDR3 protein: CASSFGEKLFF
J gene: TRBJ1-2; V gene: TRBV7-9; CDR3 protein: CASSYTQGFYGYTF
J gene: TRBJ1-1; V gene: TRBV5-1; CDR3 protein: CASSVQLGGSEAFF
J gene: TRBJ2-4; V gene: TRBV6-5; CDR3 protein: CASSYPGGNIQYF